This T cell receptor beta chain was observed in a study of CD8 T cells in Susac syndrome. Random hexamers were used to reverse transcribe about 0.45 to 1 ug of RNA. Across 54 Vbeta and 13 Jbeta, TCR beta CDR3 was amplified with immunoSEQ multiplex PCR. TCRdb passed the immunoSEQ multiplex PCR reads through MiXCR, listing each CDR3 protein once. The sample has about 80,000 distinct CDR3 sequences, about 91% seen once. CD8+ and CD4+ T cells from blood underwent TCR beta sequencing. The multiple sclerosis controls, all treatment-naive patients, had relapsing-remitting disease that was stable or active. Overall study results and limits: Acknowledgment was made by the study that its TCR sequencing and HLA analysis involved a relatively small number of individuals.

A word on this clonotype: The antigen is undetermined.

The clonotype originates from a human donor with multiple sclerosis. The sample comprised CD8+ T cells from PBMCs.

CDR3 sequence: CASSRGAGSQYF. CDR3 nucleotide sequence: TGTGCCAGCAGCCGGGGGGCGGGTTCCCAGTACTTC. The chain joins TRBV5-6 to TRBJ2-5, with D perhaps TRBD2 (7 bases). The CDR3 has 12 amino acids. Trimming took 4 bases from V and 9 from J, leaving 13 bases between them. The germline V gene encodes CDR1 SGHDT and CDR2 YYEEEE.